This T cell receptor beta chain was sequenced during a study of T cells in Graves' hyperthyroidism and ophthalmopathy. Amplified TCR beta CDR3 regions derived from RNA transcripts. HTBI primers were used for first-round RT-PCR of the TCR CDR3. TCRdb re-called the multiplex PCR reads through MiXCR, storing one row per CDR3 protein. This sample yields about 380,000 distinct CDR3 sequences, of which less than 20% are seen a single time; 40% belongs to the top ten. With 0 bases removed from V and 6 bases from J, the gap between germline ends came to 8 bases. The CDR3 spans 13 residues. This clonotype appeared many times.

The receptor comes from a man aged 18 to 29 with Graves' ophthalmopathy. The sequencing sample was made of blood. V usage is TRBV12-3 or TRBV12-4 and J usage is TRBJ1-2; no reliable D call. The CDR3: CASSLARTHGYTF. The CDR3 DNA is TGTGCCAGCAGTTTAGCCCGGACGCATGGCTACACCTTC.